The present T cell receptor (beta chain) was sequenced within a study of glioma-infiltrating T cells after dendritic cell vaccination. Assay used: immunoSEQ multiplex PCR; TCRdb lists only in-frame clones, some missing. This table holds under 30,000 clones, roughly 89% found once. With 4 bases removed from V and 6 bases from J, the gap between germline ends came to 7 bases. Germline-derived CDR1 and CDR2 are GTSNPN and SVGIG (reference sequence). The CDR3 consists of 11 residues. Time point described: after dendritic cell vaccination, including at tumor progression/relapse. In its sample, this clone was seen once.

The rearrangement uses TRBV30 and TRBJ2-1, with D uncertain. The source of this sequence is a human donor with glioblastoma. Material: blood, obtained after dendritic cell vaccination. The CDR3 reads CAWTVANEQFF. DNA of the CDR3: TGTGCCTGGACAGTAGCCAATGAGCAGTTCTTC.